This TCR beta chain was identified in a study of shared clonotypes between healthy human individuals. The germline CDR1 and CDR2 sequences are GTSNPN and SVGIG (reference sequence). Trimming removed 7 bases at V and 0 bases at J, with 12 bases between. The CDR3 has 13 amino acids. Some clones are missing from TCRdb's copy, which holds only in-frame ones; the method was immunoSEQ multiplex PCR. The sample lists roughly 2.4 million clones, roughly 95% occurring once. The sequence came from a man between 18 and 29 years old in good health. The V gene is TRBV30, the J gene TRBJ1-1; D is perhaps TRBD1 (6 bases). What was sequenced was naive CD4+ T cells sorted from blood. Subset here: CD45RA+ positively selected. The CDR3 DNA reads TGTGCCTCCCGAGGGGGTTTGAACACTGAAGCTTTCTTT. Its translation: CASRGGLNTEAFF. The complete variable domain, with remaining parts taken from reference TRBV30 and TRBJ1-1, reads SQTIHQWPATLVQPVGSPLSLECTVEGTSNPNLYWYRQAAGRGLQLLFYSVGIGQISSEVPQNLSASRPQDRQFILSSKKLLLSDSGFYLCASRGGLNTEAFFGQGTRLTVV.